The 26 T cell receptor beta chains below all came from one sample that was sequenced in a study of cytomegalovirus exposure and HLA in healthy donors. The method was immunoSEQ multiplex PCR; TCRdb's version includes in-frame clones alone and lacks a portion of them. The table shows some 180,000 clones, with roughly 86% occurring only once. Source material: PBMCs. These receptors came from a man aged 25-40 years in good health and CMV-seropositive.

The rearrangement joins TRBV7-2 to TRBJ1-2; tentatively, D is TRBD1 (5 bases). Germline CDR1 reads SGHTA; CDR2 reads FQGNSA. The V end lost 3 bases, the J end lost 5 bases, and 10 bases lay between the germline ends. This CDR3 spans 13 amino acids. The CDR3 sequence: CASSLGTLYGYTF. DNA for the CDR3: TGTGCCAGCAGCTTGGGGACGTTGTATGGCTACACCTTC.

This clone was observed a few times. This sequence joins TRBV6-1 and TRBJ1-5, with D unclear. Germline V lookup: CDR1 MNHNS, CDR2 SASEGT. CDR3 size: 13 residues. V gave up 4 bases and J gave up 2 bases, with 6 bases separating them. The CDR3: CASSGSGNQPQHF. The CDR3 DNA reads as TGTGCCAGCAGTGGTAGCGGCAATCAGCCCCAGCATTTT.

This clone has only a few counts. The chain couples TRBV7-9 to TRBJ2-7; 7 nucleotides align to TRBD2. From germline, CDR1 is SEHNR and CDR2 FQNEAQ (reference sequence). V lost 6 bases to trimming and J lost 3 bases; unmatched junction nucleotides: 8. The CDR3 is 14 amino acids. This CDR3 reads CASSPRAGSYEQYF. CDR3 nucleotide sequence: TGTGCCAGCAGTCCCCGAGCGGGGAGCTACGAGCAGTACTTC. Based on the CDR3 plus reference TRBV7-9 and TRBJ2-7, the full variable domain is DTGVSQNPRHKITKRGQNVTFRCDPISEHNRLYWYRQTLGQGPEFLTYFQNEAQLEKSRLLSDRFSAERPKGSFSTLEIQRTEQGDSAMYLCASSPRAGSYEQYFGPGTRLTVT.

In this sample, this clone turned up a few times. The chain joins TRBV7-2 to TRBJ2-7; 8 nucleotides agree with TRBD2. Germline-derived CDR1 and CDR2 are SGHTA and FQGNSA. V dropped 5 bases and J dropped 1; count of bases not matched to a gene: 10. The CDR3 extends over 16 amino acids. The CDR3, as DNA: TGTGCCAGCAGCGGATCTTTAGCGGGGACATCCTACGAGCAGTACTTC. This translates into CASSGSLAGTSYEQYF.

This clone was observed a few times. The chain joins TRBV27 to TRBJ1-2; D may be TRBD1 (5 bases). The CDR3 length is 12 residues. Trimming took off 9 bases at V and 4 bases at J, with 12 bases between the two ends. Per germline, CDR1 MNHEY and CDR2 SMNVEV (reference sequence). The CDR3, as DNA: TGTGCCAGTGGGGGTTCTGTCTATGGCTACACCTTC. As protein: CASGGSVYGYTF.

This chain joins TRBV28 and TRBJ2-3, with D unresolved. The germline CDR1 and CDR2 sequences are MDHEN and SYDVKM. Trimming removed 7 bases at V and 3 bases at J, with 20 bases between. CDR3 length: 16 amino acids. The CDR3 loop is CASTTKPTLWTDTQYF. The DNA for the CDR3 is TGTGCCAGCACCACAAAGCCCACCCTGTGGACAGATACGCAGTATTTT.

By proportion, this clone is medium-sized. CDR3 sequence (DNA): TGTGCCAGCACCAGAGGGCTCGGAGGTAGCACTGAAGCTTTCTTT. Its protein is CASTRGLGGSTEAFF. The genes are TRBV28 and TRBJ1-1; D is ambiguous. The V and J ends lost 7 bases and 4 bases respectively, with 19 bases between them. The CDR3 totals 15 residues. CDR1 and CDR2 (germline): MDHEN, SYDVKM.

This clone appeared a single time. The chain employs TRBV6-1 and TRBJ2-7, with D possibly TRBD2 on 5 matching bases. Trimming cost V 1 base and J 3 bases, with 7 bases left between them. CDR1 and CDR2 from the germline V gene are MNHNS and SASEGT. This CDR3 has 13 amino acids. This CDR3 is CASSEVGSYEQYF. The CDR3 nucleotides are TGTGCCAGCAGTGAAGTAGGGAGCTACGAGCAGTACTTC.

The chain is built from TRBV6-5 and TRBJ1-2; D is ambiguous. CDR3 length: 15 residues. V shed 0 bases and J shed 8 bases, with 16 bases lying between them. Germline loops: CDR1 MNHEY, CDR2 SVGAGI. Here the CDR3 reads CASSYSIGEIEGYTF. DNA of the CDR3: TGTGCCAGCAGTTACTCGATCGGGGAAATTGAAGGCTACACCTTC.

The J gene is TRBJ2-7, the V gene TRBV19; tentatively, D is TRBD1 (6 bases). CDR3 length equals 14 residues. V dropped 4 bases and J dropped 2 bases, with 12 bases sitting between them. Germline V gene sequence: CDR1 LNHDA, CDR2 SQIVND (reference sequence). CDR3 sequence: CASSRGHAAYEQYF. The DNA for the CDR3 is TGTGCCAGTAGTAGGGGGCATGCGGCCTACGAGCAGTACTTC.

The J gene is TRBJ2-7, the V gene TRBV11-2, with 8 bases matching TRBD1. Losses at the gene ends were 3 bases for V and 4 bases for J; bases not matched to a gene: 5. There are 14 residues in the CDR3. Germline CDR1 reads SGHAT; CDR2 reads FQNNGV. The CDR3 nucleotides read TGTGCCAGCAGCTTCGACAGGGGCCAGTACGAGCAGTACTTC. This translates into CASSFDRGQYEQYF. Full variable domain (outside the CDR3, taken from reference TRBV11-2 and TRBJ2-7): EAGVAQSPRYKIIEKRQSVAFWCNPISGHATLYWYQQILGQGPKLLIQFQNNGVVDDSQLPKDRFSAERLKGVDSTLKIQPAKLEDSAVYLCASSFDRGQYEQYFGPGTRLTVT.

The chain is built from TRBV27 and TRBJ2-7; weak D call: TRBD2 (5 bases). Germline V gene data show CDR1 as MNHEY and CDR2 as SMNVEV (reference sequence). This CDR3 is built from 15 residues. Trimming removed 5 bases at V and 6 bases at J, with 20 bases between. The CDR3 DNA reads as TGTGCCAGCAGTCCTCAGCGGACCGCCTATCCCGAGCAGTACTTC. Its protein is CASSPQRTAYPEQYF.

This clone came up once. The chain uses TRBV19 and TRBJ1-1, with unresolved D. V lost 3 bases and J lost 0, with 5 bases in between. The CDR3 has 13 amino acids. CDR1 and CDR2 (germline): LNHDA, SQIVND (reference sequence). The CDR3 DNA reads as TGTGCCAGTAGTATGTTGCTGAACACTGAAGCTTTCTTT. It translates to CASSMLLNTEAFF.

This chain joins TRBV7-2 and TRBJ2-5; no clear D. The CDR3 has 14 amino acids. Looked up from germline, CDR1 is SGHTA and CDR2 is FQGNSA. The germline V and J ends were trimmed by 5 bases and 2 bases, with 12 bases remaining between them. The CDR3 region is CASSPRLFQETQYF. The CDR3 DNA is TGTGCCAGCAGCCCCCGACTGTTTCAAGAGACCCAGTACTTC.

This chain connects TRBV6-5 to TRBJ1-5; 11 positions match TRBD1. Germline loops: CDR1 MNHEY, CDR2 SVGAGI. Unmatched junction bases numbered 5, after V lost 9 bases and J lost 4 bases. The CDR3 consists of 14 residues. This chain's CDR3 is CASGRDRGNQPQHF. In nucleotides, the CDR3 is TGTGCCAGTGGAAGGGACAGGGGGAATCAGCCCCAGCATTTT.

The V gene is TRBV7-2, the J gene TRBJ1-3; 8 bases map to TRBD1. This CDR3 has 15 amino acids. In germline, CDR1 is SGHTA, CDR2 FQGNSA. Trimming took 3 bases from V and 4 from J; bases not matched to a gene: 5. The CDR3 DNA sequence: TGTGCCAGCAGCTTGGGGGGGACAGGAGGAAACACCATATATTTT. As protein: CASSLGGTGGNTIYF.

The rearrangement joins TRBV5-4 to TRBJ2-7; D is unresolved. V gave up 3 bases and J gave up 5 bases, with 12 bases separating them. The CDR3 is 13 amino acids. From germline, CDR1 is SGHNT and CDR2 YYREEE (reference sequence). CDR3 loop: CASSSYGTNEQYF. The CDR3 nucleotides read TGTGCCAGCAGCTCGTATGGAACAAACGAGCAGTACTTC.

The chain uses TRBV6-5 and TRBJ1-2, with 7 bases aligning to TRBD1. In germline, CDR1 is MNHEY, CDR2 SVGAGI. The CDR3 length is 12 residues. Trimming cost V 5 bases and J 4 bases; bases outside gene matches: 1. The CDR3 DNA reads TGTGCCAGCAGTAGGGACAGCTATGGCTACACCTTC. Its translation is CASSRDSYGYTF.

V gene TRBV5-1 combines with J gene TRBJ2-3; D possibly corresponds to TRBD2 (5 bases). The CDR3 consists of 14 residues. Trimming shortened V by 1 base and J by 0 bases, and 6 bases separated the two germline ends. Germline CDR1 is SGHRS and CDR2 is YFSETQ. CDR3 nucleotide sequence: TGCGCCAGCAGCTTGCCGGGGAGCACAGATACGCAGTATTTT. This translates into CASSLPGSTDTQYF.

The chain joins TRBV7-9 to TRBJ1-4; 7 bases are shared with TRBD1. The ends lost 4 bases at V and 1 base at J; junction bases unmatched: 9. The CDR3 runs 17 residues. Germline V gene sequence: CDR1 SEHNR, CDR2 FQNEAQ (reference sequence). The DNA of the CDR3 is TGTGCCAGCAGCTCAATGGTACGGGACAGAACTAATGAAAAACTGTTTTTT. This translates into CASSSMVRDRTNEKLFF.

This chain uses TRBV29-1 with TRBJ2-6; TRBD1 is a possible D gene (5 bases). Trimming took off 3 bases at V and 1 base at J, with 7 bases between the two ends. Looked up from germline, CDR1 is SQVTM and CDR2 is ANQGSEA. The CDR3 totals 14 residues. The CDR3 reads CSVDQGSGANVLTF. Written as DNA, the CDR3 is TGCAGCGTTGACCAGGGATCTGGGGCCAACGTCCTGACTTTC.

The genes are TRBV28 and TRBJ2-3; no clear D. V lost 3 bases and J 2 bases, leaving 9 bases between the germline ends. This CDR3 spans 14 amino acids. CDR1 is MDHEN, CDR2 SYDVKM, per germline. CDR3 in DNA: TGTGCCAGCAGTTTCGACCGATACACAGATACGCAGTATTTT. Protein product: CASSFDRYTDTQYF. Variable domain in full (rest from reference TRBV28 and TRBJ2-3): DVKVTQSSRYLVKRTGEKVFLECVQDMDHENMFWYRQDPGLGLRLIYFSYDVKMKEKGDIPEGYSVSREKKERFSLILESASTNQTSMYLCASSFDRYTDTQYFGPGTRLTVL.

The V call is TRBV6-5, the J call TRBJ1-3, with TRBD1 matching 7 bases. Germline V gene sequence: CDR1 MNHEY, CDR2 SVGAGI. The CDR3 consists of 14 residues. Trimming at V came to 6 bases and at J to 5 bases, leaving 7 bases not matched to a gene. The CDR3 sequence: CASSLSDRRNTIYF. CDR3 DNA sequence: TGTGCCAGCAGCCTCTCGGACAGGCGAAACACCATATATTTT.

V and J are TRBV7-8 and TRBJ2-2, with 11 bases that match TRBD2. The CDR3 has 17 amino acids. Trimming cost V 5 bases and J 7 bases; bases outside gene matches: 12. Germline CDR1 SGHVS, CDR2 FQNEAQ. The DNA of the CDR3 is TGTGCCAGCAGCCCAGAGATACTAGCGGGGGTAGGCGGGGAGCTGTTTTTT. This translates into CASSPEILAGVGGELFF. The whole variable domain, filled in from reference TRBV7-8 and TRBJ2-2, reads GAGVSQSPRYKVAKRGQDVALRCDPISGHVSLFWYQQALGQGPEFLTYFQNEAQLDKSGLPSDRFFAERPEGSVSTLKIQRTQQEDSAVYLCASSPEILAGVGGELFFGEGSRLTVL.

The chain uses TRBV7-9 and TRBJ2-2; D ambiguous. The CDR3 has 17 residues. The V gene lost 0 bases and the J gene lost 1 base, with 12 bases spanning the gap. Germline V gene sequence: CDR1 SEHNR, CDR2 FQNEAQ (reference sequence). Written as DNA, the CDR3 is TGTGCCAGCAGCTTAGCAAAGCCACGATGGAACACCGGGGAGCTGTTTTTT. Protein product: CASSLAKPRWNTGELFF.

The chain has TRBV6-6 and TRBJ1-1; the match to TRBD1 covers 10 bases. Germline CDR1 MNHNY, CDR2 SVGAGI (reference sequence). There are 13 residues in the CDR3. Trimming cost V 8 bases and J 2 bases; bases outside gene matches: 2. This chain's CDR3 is CASGDRGNTEAFF. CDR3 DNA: TGTGCCAGCGGGGACAGGGGAAACACTGAAGCTTTCTTT.